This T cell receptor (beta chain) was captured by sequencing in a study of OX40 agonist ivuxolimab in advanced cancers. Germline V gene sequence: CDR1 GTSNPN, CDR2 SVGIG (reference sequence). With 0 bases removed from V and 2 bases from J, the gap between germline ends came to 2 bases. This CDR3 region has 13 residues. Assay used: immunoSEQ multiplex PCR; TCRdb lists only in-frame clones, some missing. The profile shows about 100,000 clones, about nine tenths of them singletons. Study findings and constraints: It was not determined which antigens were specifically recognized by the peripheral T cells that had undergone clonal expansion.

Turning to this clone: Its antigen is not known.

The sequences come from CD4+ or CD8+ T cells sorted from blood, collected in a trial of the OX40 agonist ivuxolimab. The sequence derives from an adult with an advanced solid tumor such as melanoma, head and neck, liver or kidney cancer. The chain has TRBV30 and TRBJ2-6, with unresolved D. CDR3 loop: CAWSVTGANVLTF. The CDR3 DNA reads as TGTGCCTGGAGTGTAACTGGGGCCAACGTCCTGACTTTC.